This TCR beta chain was documented in a study of T cells after yellow fever vaccination. On the study more broadly: SMART-Seq v4 Ultra Low Input handled preparation of low-cell-number fractions. Study-level findings and limits: Abundant clonotypes (contaminants from the bulk population) could be present in FACS-sorted repertoires.

Germline values: CDR1 MNHEY, CDR2 SVGAGI. The CDR3 has 17 residues. Germline trimming cut 6 bases from V and 5 bases from J; bases unmatched to any gene: 13. A few counts support this clonotype. Its antigen is undetermined. A universal primer site and UMIs were added as TCR cDNA was made by 5'RACE template switching. MiXCR, run by TCRdb on the 5' RACE reads, gives a single entry per CDR3 protein. This table has about 320,000 distinct CDR3 sequences, 9.5% to 12% appearing once. The chain recombines TRBV6-5 with TRBJ2-5; TRBD2 aligns across 12 bases. Sequences were derived from CD4+ T cells sorted from PBMCs, sampled 45 days after the yellow fever booster vaccination. The receptor was isolated from a man younger than 35 who received the YFV17D yellow fever vaccine. CDR3 sequence reads: CASSTTPSGGAIETQYF. CDR3 bases: TGTGCCAGCAGCACTACCCCTAGCGGGGGGGCCATTGAGACCCAGTACTTC.